This T cell receptor (beta chain) is from a study of beta chain features in type 1 diabetes. About the study: Cell yields, age and gender were similar between patients and healthy donors. Sorted cells examined across all samples numbered around 99,000,000. General study points: For Type 1 diabetes patients, all four CD4+ subsets carried TCRB CDR3s that were moderately but significantly shorter.

As regards this clone: Its antigen is unidentified.

Isolated RNA was reverse transcribed in full, so expressed TCRB transcripts were sequenced. About 3.57 million reads, on average, came from each naive, central memory and regulatory T cell sample. Sequencing was performed with immunoSEQ multiplex PCR; in TCRdb, only in-frame clones are kept and a portion is missing. The sample includes more than 250,000 clones, about 13% of them seen just once. The sample consisted of naive CD4+ T cells from blood. The sequence came from a young man with type 1 diabetes.

CDR3 sequence: CASSAQFVTEAFF. The DNA for the CDR3 is TGTGCCAGCAGCGCACAGTTTGTCACTGAAGCTTTCTTT. J is TRBJ1-1 and V is TRBV7-9, with D hard to call. Looked up from germline, CDR1 is SEHNR and CDR2 is FQNEAQ (reference sequence). V shed 5 bases and J shed 4 bases, with 11 bases lying between them. The CDR3 contains 13 residues. Based on the CDR3 plus reference TRBV7-9 and TRBJ1-1, the full variable domain is DTGVSQNPRHKITKRGQNVTFRCDPISEHNRLYWYRQTLGQGPEFLTYFQNEAQLEKSRLLSDRFSAERPKGSFSTLEIQRTEQGDSAMYLCASSAQFVTEAFFGQGTRLTVV.